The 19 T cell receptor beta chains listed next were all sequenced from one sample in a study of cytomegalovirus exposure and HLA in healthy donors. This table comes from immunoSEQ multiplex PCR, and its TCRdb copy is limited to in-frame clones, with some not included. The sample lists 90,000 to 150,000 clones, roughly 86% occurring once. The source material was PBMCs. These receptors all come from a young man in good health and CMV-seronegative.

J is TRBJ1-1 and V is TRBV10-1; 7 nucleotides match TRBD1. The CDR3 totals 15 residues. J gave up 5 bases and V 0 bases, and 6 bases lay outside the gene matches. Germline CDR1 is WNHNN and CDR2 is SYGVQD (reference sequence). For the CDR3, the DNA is TGCGCCAGCAGTGAGTCGGGCAGGGGGTGGACTGAAGCTTTCTTT. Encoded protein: CASSESGRGWTEAFF.

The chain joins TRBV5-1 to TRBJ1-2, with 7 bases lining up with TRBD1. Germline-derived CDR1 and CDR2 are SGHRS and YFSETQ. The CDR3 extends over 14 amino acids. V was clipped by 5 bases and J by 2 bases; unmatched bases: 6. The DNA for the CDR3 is TGCGCCAGCAGTTCCCGACAGGGAAACTATGGCTACACCTTC. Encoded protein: CASSSRQGNYGYTF.

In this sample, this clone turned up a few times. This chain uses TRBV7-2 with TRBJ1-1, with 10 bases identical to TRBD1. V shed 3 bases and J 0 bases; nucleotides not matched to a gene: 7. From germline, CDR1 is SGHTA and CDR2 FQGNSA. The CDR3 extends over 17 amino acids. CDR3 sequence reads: CASSFRQGAFMNTEAFF. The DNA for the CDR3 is TGTGCCAGCAGCTTTAGACAGGGGGCCTTTATGAACACTGAAGCTTTCTTT.

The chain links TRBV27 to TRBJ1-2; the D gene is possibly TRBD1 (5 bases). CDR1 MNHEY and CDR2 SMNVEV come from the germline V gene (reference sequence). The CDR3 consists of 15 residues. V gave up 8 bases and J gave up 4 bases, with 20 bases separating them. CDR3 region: CASRNPGPTSYGYTF. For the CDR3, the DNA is TGTGCCAGCCGTAATCCGGGACCGACTAGCTATGGCTACACCTTC.

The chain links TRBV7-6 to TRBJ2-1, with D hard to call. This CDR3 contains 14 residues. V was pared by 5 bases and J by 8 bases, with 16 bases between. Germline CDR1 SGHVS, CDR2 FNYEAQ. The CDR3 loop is CASSLRRPGDEQFF. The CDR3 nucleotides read TGTGCCAGCAGCCTCAGAAGGCCTGGAGATGAGCAGTTCTTC.

CDR3 region: CASSPPGLGNNEQFF. The CDR3 coding sequence is TGTGCCAGCTCACCACCGGGACTGGGAAACAATGAGCAGTTCTTC. The rearrangement uses TRBV18 and TRBJ2-1; D perhaps matches TRBD2 (6 bases). Trimming removed 0 bases from V and 5 bases from J, with 11 bases in between. CDR1 and CDR2 from the germline V gene are KGHSH and LQKENI. The CDR3 is 15 residues long.

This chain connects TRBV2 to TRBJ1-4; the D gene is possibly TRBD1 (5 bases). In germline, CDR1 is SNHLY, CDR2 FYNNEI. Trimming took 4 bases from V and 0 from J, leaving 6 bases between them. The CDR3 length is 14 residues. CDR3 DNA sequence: TGTGCCAGCAGTGGACAGACAACTAATGAAAAACTGTTTTTT. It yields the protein CASSGQTTNEKLFF.

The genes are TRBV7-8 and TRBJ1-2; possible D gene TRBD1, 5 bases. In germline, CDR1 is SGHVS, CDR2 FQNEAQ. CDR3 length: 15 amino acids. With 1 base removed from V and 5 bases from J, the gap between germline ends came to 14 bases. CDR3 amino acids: CASSLEAGVGYGYTF. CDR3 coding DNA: TGTGCCAGCAGCTTAGAGGCGGGGGTAGGATATGGCTACACCTTC.

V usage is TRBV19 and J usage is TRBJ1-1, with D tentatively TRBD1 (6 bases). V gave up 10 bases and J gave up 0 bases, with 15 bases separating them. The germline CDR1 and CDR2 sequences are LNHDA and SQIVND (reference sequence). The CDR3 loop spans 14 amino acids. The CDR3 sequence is CATSNREMNTEAFF. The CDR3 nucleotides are TGTGCCACCTCCAACAGGGAAATGAACACTGAAGCTTTCTTT.

Here the CDR3 DNA reads TGTGCCAGCAGTCCAGGCAGGGCGTACGAGCAGTACTTC. This codes for CASSPGRAYEQYF. The V and J genes are TRBV6-1 and TRBJ2-7; TRBD1 might be the D (5 bases). The CDR3 is 13 residues long. V lost 5 bases and J 4 bases, leaving 12 bases between the germline ends. The V gene's germline CDR1 is MNHNS and CDR2 SASEGT.

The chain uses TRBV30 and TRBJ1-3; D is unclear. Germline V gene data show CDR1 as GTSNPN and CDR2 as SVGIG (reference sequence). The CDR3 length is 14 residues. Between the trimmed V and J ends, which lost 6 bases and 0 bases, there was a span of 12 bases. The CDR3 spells CACHLDTSGNTIYF. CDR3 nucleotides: TGTGCCTGCCATCTCGACACCTCTGGAAACACCATATATTTT.

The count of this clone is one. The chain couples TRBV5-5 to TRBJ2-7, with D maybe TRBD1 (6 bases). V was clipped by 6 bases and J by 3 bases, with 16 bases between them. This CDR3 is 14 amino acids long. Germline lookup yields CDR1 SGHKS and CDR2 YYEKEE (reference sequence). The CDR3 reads CASNLGAGNYEQYF. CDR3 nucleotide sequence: TGTGCCAGCAACCTGGGGGCAGGGAACTACGAGCAGTACTTC.

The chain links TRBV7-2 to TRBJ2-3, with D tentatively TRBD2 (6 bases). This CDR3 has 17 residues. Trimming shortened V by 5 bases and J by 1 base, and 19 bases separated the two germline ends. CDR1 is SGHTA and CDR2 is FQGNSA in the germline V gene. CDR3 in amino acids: CASSPRGSGTGTDTQYF. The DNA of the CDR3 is TGTGCCAGCAGCCCTCGGGGTAGCGGAACAGGCACAGATACGCAGTATTTT.

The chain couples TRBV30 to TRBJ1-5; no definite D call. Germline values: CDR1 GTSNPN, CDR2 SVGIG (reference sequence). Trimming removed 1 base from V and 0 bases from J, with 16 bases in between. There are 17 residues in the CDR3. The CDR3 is CAWSAPMGWYSNQPQHF. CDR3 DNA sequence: TGTGCCTGGAGTGCCCCCATGGGCTGGTATAGCAATCAGCCCCAGCATTTT.

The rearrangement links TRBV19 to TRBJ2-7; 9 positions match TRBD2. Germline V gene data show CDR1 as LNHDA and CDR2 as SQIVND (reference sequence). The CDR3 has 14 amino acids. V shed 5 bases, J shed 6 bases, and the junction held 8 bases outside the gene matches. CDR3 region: CASSGLAGVGEQYF. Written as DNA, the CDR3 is TGTGCCAGTAGTGGCTTAGCGGGAGTGGGCGAGCAGTACTTC.

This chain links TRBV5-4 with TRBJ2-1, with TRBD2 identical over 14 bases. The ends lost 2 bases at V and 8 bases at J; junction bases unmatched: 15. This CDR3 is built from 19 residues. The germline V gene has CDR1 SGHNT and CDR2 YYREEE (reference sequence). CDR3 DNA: TGTGCCAGCAGCTTCCGGTACTCGACTAGCGGGAGGGGAGAGTATGAGCAGTTCTTC. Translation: CASSFRYSTSGRGEYEQFF.

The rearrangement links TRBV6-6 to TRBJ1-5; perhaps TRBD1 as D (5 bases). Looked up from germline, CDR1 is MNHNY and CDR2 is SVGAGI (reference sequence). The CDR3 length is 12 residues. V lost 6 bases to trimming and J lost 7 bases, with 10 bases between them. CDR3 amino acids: CASSLTVQPQHF. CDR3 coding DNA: TGTGCCAGCAGCCTGACAGTGCAGCCCCAGCATTTT.

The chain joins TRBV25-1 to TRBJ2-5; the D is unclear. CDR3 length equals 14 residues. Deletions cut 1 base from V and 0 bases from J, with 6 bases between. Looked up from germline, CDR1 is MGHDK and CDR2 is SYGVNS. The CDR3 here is CASSEFGDQETQYF. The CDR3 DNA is TGTGCCAGCAGTGAATTCGGAGACCAAGAGACCCAGTACTTC.

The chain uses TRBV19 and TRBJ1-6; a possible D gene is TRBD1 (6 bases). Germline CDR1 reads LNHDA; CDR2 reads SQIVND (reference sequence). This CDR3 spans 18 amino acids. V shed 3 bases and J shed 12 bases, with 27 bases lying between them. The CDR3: CASSMGTLGGQISRPLHF. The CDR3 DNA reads TGTGCCAGTAGTATGGGGACATTAGGCGGACAGATCAGCAGACCCCTCCACTTT.